One and the same sample provided the 27 T cell receptor beta chains below, sequenced in a study of blood T cell repertoires in COVID-19 (dated by TCRdb to the early 2020s). Libraries were built with the immunoSEQ multiplex PCR assay. What TCRdb holds here is the immuneACCESS table cut down to in-frame rearrangements. Part of the clones is not present; checked against another copy, under half of the missing clones reflect an unresolved V gene, and the others are unexplained. The sample has about 300,000 clones on record, over 85% of them singletons. The ten biggest clones cover less than 3% of the sample. The sample consisted of PBMCs or T cells enriched from blood (not recorded which). These receptors were collected from a woman aged 50 to 65 who had been exposed to COVID-19.

This clone showed up just once. CDR3 sequence: CASSEGRFTDTQYF. The CDR3 DNA reads as TGTGCCAGCAGTGAGGGGCGGTTCACAGATACGCAGTATTTT. J is TRBJ2-3 and V is TRBV2, with D tentatively TRBD1 (5 bases). The CDR3 is made up of 14 amino acids. V was trimmed by 3 bases and J by 2 bases, leaving 9 bases between them. Per the germline V gene, CDR1 is SNHLY and CDR2 is FYNNEI. Supplemented by reference TRBV2 and TRBJ2-3, the full variable domain reads EPEVTQTPSHQVTQMGQEVILRCVPISNHLYFYWYRQILGQKVEFLVSFYNNEISEKSEIFDDQFSVERPDGSNFTLKIRSTKLEDSAMYFCASSEGRFTDTQYFGPGTRLTVL.

This clone was detected only once. The gene calls are TRBV3-1 (or the pseudogene TRBV3-2) and TRBJ1-2; TRBD1 aligns across 7 bases. Germline CDR1 reads LGHDT; CDR2 reads YNNKEL (reference sequence). The CDR3 loop spans 16 amino acids. Germline trimming cut 4 bases from V and 5 bases from J; bases unmatched to any gene: 13. CDR3 DNA sequence: TGTGCCAGCAGCCCCCGGGACAGCGGTCGACTATATGGCTACACCTTC. Translating it yields CASSPRDSGRLYGYTF.

This clone was seen at least ten times. V and J are TRBV7-9 and TRBJ2-5; TRBD2 is a possible D gene (6 bases). The germline V gene has CDR1 SEHNR and CDR2 FQNEAQ (reference sequence). Trimming took 5 bases from V and 3 from J, leaving 13 bases between them. This CDR3 region has 14 residues. The chain's CDR3 is CASSTGEGEETQYF. The CDR3 bases are TGTGCCAGCAGCACGGGAGAGGGAGAAGAGACCCAGTACTTC.

The chain recombines TRBV2 with TRBJ1-5, with D perhaps TRBD1 (5 bases). This CDR3 spans 14 amino acids. V was pared by 4 bases and J by 0 bases, with 7 bases between. Germline CDR1 reads SNHLY; CDR2 reads FYNNEI. CDR3 loop: CASSGDSSNQPQHF. The DNA of the CDR3 is TGTGCCAGCAGTGGAGACAGTAGCAATCAGCCCCAGCATTTT.

This chain uses TRBV19 with TRBJ2-7; D is ambiguous. This CDR3 is built from 13 residues. CDR1 LNHDA and CDR2 SQIVND come from the germline V gene (reference sequence). Between the trimmed V and J ends, which lost 5 bases and 6 bases, there was a span of 14 bases. The CDR3 reads CASSPKVLVEQYF. CDR3 nucleotides: TGTGCCAGTAGTCCTAAAGTTCTTGTCGAGCAGTACTTC.

The V gene is TRBV7-2, the J gene TRBJ1-3; D unresolved. Trimming removed 1 base from V and 4 bases from J, with 14 bases in between. The CDR3 contains 16 residues. The germline V gene encodes CDR1 SGHTA and CDR2 FQGNSA. The CDR3 region has the DNA TGTGCCAGCAGCTTAGGTCTAGTCGCTTCGGGAAACACCATATATTTT. It translates to CASSLGLVASGNTIYF.

The chain combines TRBV28 with TRBJ1-2; perhaps TRBD1 as D (6 bases). V was cut by 2 bases and J by 4 bases, with 14 bases left in between. CDR1 and CDR2 from the germline V gene are MDHEN and SYDVKM. The CDR3 has 15 residues. The CDR3 DNA reads TGTGCCAGCAGTTTAACCCGGACAGCTGGCTATGGCTACACCTTC. Its translation: CASSLTRTAGYGYTF.

This sequence joins TRBV28 and TRBJ2-7; D perhaps matches TRBD2 (5 bases). V was clipped by 5 bases and J by 0 bases, with 11 bases between them. CDR3 length: 14 residues. Germline V gives CDR1 MDHEN, CDR2 SYDVKM. In nucleotides, the CDR3 is TGTGCCAGCAGTCCCTCGGCGGGCTCCTACGAGCAGTACTTC. It encodes CASSPSAGSYEQYF.

This chain uses TRBV28 with TRBJ2-3; 8 positions agree with TRBD2. Germline V gene data show CDR1 as MDHEN and CDR2 as SYDVKM. CDR3 length: 15 amino acids. Germline trimming cut 6 bases from V and 0 bases from J; bases unmatched to any gene: 5. The CDR3 region is CASSRGGPSTDTQYF. The CDR3 DNA follows: TGTGCCAGCAGCCGCGGGGGGCCAAGCACAGATACGCAGTATTTT.

The chain carries TRBV15 and TRBJ2-5, with D possibly TRBD1 on 5 matching bases. Germline CDR1 is LNHNV and CDR2 is YYDKDF (reference sequence). The CDR3 is made up of 15 amino acids. Trimming stripped 3 bases from V and 5 bases from J, with 16 bases between. This chain's CDR3 is CATSREQEIRETQYF. The CDR3, as DNA: TGTGCCACCAGCAGGGAACAGGAGATAAGGGAGACCCAGTACTTC.

The V and J genes are TRBV19 and TRBJ2-2; maybe TRBD1 (6 bases). Germline V gene sequence: CDR1 LNHDA, CDR2 SQIVND (reference sequence). With 5 bases removed from V and 6 bases from J, the gap between germline ends came to 13 bases. This CDR3 comprises 14 residues. The CDR3 protein is CASSQVYRAGELFF. The CDR3, as DNA: TGTGCCAGTAGTCAGGTATACAGGGCCGGGGAGCTGTTTTTT.

The V and J genes are TRBV7-2 and TRBJ1-6; D is ambiguous. Germline assignment: CDR1 SGHTA and CDR2 FQGNSA. This CDR3 has 12 residues. The V end lost 6 bases, the J end lost 6 bases, and 6 bases lay between the germline ends. CDR3 in amino acids: CASSPFNSPLHF. The CDR3 DNA reads TGTGCCAGCAGTCCTTTTAATTCACCCCTCCACTTT.

This chain links TRBV28 with TRBJ2-7, with 7 positions matching TRBD1. Germline CDR1 is MDHEN and CDR2 is SYDVKM. Unmatched junction bases numbered 5, after V lost 2 bases and J lost 7 bases. This CDR3 spans 13 amino acids. The CDR3 DNA is TGTGCCAGCAGTTTAGAGGGGGCAAGGGAGCAGTACTTC. It translates to CASSLEGAREQYF.

V gene TRBV18 combines with J gene TRBJ1-3; D is unclear. The CDR3 length is 13 residues. Trimming stripped 3 bases from V and 9 bases from J, with 12 bases between. CDR1 and CDR2 (germline): KGHSH, LQKENI. The CDR3 protein is CASSPIEGATIYF. CDR3 nucleotide sequence: TGTGCCAGCTCACCGATAGAGGGAGCCACCATATATTTT.

The rearrangement uses TRBV4-1 and TRBJ2-3; the D is unclear. CDR1 MGHRA and CDR2 YSYEKL come from the germline V gene. This CDR3 has 17 residues. V lost 3 bases to trimming and J lost 0 bases, with 16 bases between them. The CDR3 sequence is CASSQIPPRTSTDTQYF. The DNA of the CDR3 is TGCGCCAGCAGCCAGATACCACCGCGAACTAGCACAGATACGCAGTATTTT.

This clone was counted once. The chain is built from TRBV9 and TRBJ2-4; 9 bases fit TRBD2. Looked up from germline, CDR1 is SGDLS and CDR2 is YYNGEE. Losses at the gene ends were 0 bases for V and 5 bases for J; bases not matched to a gene: 0. This CDR3 is built from 14 residues. The CDR3: CASSVGGGENIQYF. The CDR3, as DNA: TGTGCCAGCAGCGTAGGCGGGGGGGAAAACATTCAGTACTTC.

There are a few counts of this clone. The chain is built from TRBV27 and TRBJ1-1; weak D call: TRBD1 (6 bases). The V and J ends lost 11 bases and 5 bases respectively, with 12 bases between them. Germline V gives CDR1 MNHEY, CDR2 SMNVEV (reference sequence). The length of the CDR3 is 11 residues. Here the CDR3 reads CASWGRTEAFF. The CDR3 DNA reads TGTGCCTCTTGGGGGCGAACTGAAGCTTTCTTT.

The chain has TRBV6-5 and TRBJ2-2; D unresolved. Trimming removed 6 bases at V and 4 bases at J, with 9 bases between. Germline CDR1 reads MNHEY; CDR2 reads SVGAGI. This CDR3 region has 13 residues. The CDR3 DNA sequence: TGTGCCAGCAGGTACAGCGTCACCGGGGAGCTGTTTTTT. Its protein product is CASRYSVTGELFF.

In nucleotides, the CDR3 is TGCGCCAGCAGCCAAAGACTAGCGGGGGGTACCGACGAGCAGTACTTC. Protein sequence: CASSQRLAGGTDEQYF. The rearrangement links TRBV4-1 to TRBJ2-7; 13 positions match TRBD2. The germline V gene has CDR1 MGHRA and CDR2 YSYEKL. V was clipped by 2 bases and J by 5 bases; unmatched bases: 6. This CDR3 spans 16 amino acids.

The chain employs TRBV12-5 and TRBJ2-2, with TRBD1 as a possible D gene (7 bases). The CDR3 is 17 amino acids. The germline gives CDR1 LGHNT, CDR2 FRNRAP. Deletions cut 0 bases from V and 3 bases from J, with 14 bases between. This CDR3 is CASGLVQGGSDTGELFF. Written as DNA, the CDR3 is TGTGCTAGTGGTTTGGTCCAGGGGGGATCCGACACCGGGGAGCTGTTTTTT.

This clone was recorded only once. The chain combines TRBV6-4 with TRBJ2-3, with D tentatively TRBD1 (5 bases). Germline CDR1 and CDR2: MRHNA and SNTAGT. V lost 0 bases, J lost 6 bases, and 10 bases lay in between. The CDR3 contains 14 residues. CDR3 DNA: TGTGCCAGCAGTGACTCTGGGGCCACGGATACGCAGTATTTT. This sequence encodes CASSDSGATDTQYF.

The rearrangement joins TRBV5-4 to TRBJ2-5; 12 bases line up with TRBD2. Germline V CDR1 and CDR2: SGHNT, YYREEE (reference sequence). The CDR3 runs to 16 residues. Unmatched junction bases numbered 9, after V lost 4 bases and J lost 5 bases. CDR3 DNA sequence: TGTGCCAGCAGCAAAGTGGGACTAGCGGGTAGGGAGACCCAGTACTTC. Translated: CASSKVGLAGRETQYF.

The rearrangement uses TRBV4-1 and TRBJ2-7, with 9 bases matching TRBD1. CDR3 length equals 14 residues. Germline trimming cut 3 bases from V and 4 bases from J; bases unmatched to any gene: 4. Germline lookup yields CDR1 MGHRA and CDR2 YSYEKL. CDR3 sequence reads: CASSHPDRGYEQYF. As DNA, the CDR3 is TGCGCCAGCAGCCACCCGGACAGGGGTTACGAGCAGTACTTC.

This chain joins TRBV28 and TRBJ1-5, with 8 bases lining up with TRBD1. The ends lost 4 bases at V and 1 base at J; junction bases unmatched: 15. CDR1 is MDHEN, CDR2 SYDVKM, per germline. The CDR3 extends over 19 amino acids. The CDR3 here is CASSSTGVFSFASNQPQHF. The CDR3 DNA follows: TGTGCCAGCAGTTCGACAGGGGTCTTTAGTTTTGCGAGCAATCAGCCCCAGCATTTT.

The chain has TRBV2 and TRBJ1-5; weak D call: TRBD1 (6 bases). Trimming stripped 4 bases from V and 7 bases from J, with 14 bases between. The CDR3 has 14 amino acids. The germline CDR1 and CDR2 sequences are SNHLY and FYNNEI. CDR3 loop: CASSGGLRVQPQHF. CDR3 bases: TGTGCCAGCAGTGGGGGGCTGCGAGTGCAGCCCCAGCATTTT. Using reference TRBV2 and TRBJ1-5 for the parts outside the CDR3, the full variable domain is EPEVTQTPSHQVTQMGQEVILRCVPISNHLYFYWYRQILGQKVEFLVSFYNNEISEKSEIFDDQFSVERPDGSNFTLKIRSTKLEDSAMYFCASSGGLRVQPQHFGDGTRLSIL.

The chain links TRBV28 to TRBJ1-4, with 9 bases fitting TRBD1. The CDR3 totals 14 residues. V shed 4 bases and J 8 bases; nucleotides not matched to a gene: 5. The germline V gene encodes CDR1 MDHEN and CDR2 SYDVKM. CDR3 protein: CASSSVQGAEKLFF. The CDR3 region has the DNA TGTGCCAGCAGTTCTGTACAGGGGGCAGAAAAACTGTTTTTT.

CDR3 sequence (DNA): TGTGCCACCAGTGATTTGAAAGGGCAGGGATGTCAGCCCCAGCATTTT. Amino acid sequence: CATSDLKGQGCQPQHF. V is TRBV24-1 and J is TRBJ1-5; the D gene is possibly TRBD1 (5 bases). Per germline, CDR1 KGHDR and CDR2 SFDVKD. V lost 0 bases, J lost 6 bases, and 14 bases lay in between. The CDR3 has 16 amino acids.